What follows are 7 T cell receptor beta chains derived from one specimen sequenced in a study of vaccination effects on CD4 cells after COVID-19. Viral peptide pools were used in the ViraFEST assay to expand antigen-specific CD4+ T cells, and sequencing came afterward. With 10 days of culture completed, CD4+ T cells were isolated. By PCR, the person was confirmed to have had SARS-CoV-2 infection between March and December 2020. Generated by immunoSEQ multiplex PCR, the TCRdb table keeps only in-frame clones and is missing some. The sample holds tens of thousands of clones, around 72% seen once. No cognate antigen is known for these TCRs. Sequencing was performed on CD4+ T cells from PBMCs cultured with HIV peptides, taken before COVID-19 vaccination. The subset denotes: HIV-1 Nef peptide pool negative control/reference culture. The source of these receptors is a human donor who had a prior SARS-CoV-2 infection.

V and J are TRBV5-1 and TRBJ2-1; D may be TRBD2 (5 bases). With 3 bases removed from V and 8 bases from J, the gap between germline ends came to 9 bases. CDR3 length equals 12 residues. Per germline, CDR1 SGHRS and CDR2 YFSETQ. The CDR3 here is CASSSGLDEQFF. The CDR3 DNA is TGCGCCAGCAGCTCCGGACTGGATGAGCAGTTCTTC.

The V gene is TRBV29-1, the J gene TRBJ2-7; D is perhaps TRBD1 (6 bases). Germline V gene lookup returns CDR1 SQVTM and CDR2 ANQGSEA. There are 13 residues in the CDR3. The V end lost 6 bases, the J end lost 0 bases, and 12 bases lay between the germline ends. The CDR3: CSVARGPSYEQYF. The CDR3 bases are TGCAGCGTCGCCAGGGGTCCCTCCTACGAGCAGTACTTC.

The gene calls are TRBV9 and TRBJ2-7; D is undetermined. V lost 2 bases to trimming and J lost 2 bases, with 11 bases between them. CDR1 is SGDLS, CDR2 YYNGEE, per germline. The CDR3 runs 14 residues. The CDR3 DNA is TGTGCCAGCAGCGTTCAACCAGGTCCCTACGAGCAGTACTTC. This gives the protein CASSVQPGPYEQYF.

The chain employs TRBV19 and TRBJ1-4; 9 nucleotides match TRBD1. Germline V gives CDR1 LNHDA, CDR2 SQIVND (reference sequence). The V segment lost 7 bases and the J segment 4 bases; nucleotides outside the gene matches: 4. The CDR3 is made up of 14 amino acids. CDR3 amino acids: CASTLTGGNEKLFF. The CDR3 region has the DNA TGTGCCAGTACCCTGACAGGGGGTAATGAAAAACTGTTTTTT.

The gene calls are TRBV5-1 and TRBJ2-7; 11 nucleotides match TRBD2. The CDR3 is 15 amino acids. Germline V CDR1 and CDR2: SGHRS, YFSETQ. Losses at the gene ends were 4 bases for V and 0 bases for J; bases not matched to a gene: 3. CDR3 loop: CASSELAGVSYEQYF. DNA for the CDR3: TGCGCCAGCAGCGAACTAGCGGGGGTCTCCTACGAGCAGTACTTC. The full variable domain, rest sourced from reference TRBV5-1 and TRBJ2-7, is KAGVTQTPRYLIKTRGQQVTLSCSPISGHRSVSWYQQTPGQGLQFLFEYFSETQRNKGNFPGRFSGRQFSNSRSEMNVSTLELGDSALYLCASSELAGVSYEQYFGPGTRLTVT.

The chain uses TRBV5-6 and TRBJ2-2, with D unresolved. Germline CDR1 reads SGHDT; CDR2 reads YYEEEE. CDR3 size: 11 residues. V lost 2 bases, J lost 4 bases, and 0 bases lay in between. DNA of the CDR3: TGTGCCAGCAGCTTCACCGGGGAGCTGTTTTTT. Translation gives CASSFTGELFF. Variable domain in full (rest from reference TRBV5-6 and TRBJ2-2): DAGVTQSPTHLIKTRGQQVTLRCSPKSGHDTVSWYQQALGQGPQFIFQYYEEEERQRGNFPDRFSGHQFPNYSSELNVNALLLGDSALYLCASSFTGELFFGEGSRLTVL.

This chain links TRBV5-6 with TRBJ2-1; weak D call: TRBD1 (5 bases). The germline gives CDR1 SGHDT, CDR2 YYEEEE. CDR3 length: 15 amino acids. Trimming removed 4 bases at V and 0 bases at J, with 11 bases between. The CDR3: CASSIQARSYNEQFF. The CDR3 bases are TGTGCCAGCAGCATACAGGCCCGCTCCTACAATGAGCAGTTCTTC.